The clone carrying this T cell receptor (beta chain) was recorded only once. The antigen is unknown. Samples with a second dose at about 4 or about 12 weeks were pooled together. The CDR3 covers 15 residues. V lost 5 bases to trimming and J lost 2 bases; unmatched junction nucleotides: 5. In germline, CDR1 is SGHTA, CDR2 FQGTGA. This sample is drawn from a study of T cell responses to AZD1222 COVID-19 vaccine. Study outcomes and limitations: The CD4 TCRs associated with vaccination extended across spike and predominated at 160-218 and 743-854. Seropositive at baseline were only a handful of AZD1222 recipients.

Libraries were prepared by immunoSEQ multiplex PCR; TCRdb keeps only in-frame clonotypes and omits some of them. The table shows tens of thousands of clones, with 90% occurring only once. This material consisted of peripheral blood, taken 28 days after the second AZD1222 dose. The receptor was derived from an adult who received the AZD1222 COVID-19 vaccine. This chain uses TRBV7-3 with TRBJ2-3; 9 nucleotides agree with TRBD2. CDR3 protein: CASSPSGASTDTQYF. The DNA for the CDR3 is TGTGCCAGCAGCCCTAGCGGGGCCTCCACAGATACGCAGTATTTT.